The 10 T cell receptor beta chains reported below all come from one sample, sequenced in a study of blood T cell repertoires in COVID-19 (dated by TCRdb to the early 2020s). The library was prepared using the immunoSEQ multiplex PCR assay. Imported from immuneACCESS, the table was reduced by TCRdb to in-frame sequences with V and J called. These copies leave out some clones; in studies compared against another copy, an unresolved V gene accounts for under half, and the cause of the remainder is not known. The sample table holds hundreds of thousands of clones, of which about 90% were seen once. The leading ten clones occupy roughly 6% of the sample. Sequenced sample: PBMCs or T cells enriched from blood (not recorded which). The receptors here all came from a woman aged 25 to 45 with acute COVID-19.

The chain combines TRBV7-2 with TRBJ1-5; D may be TRBD1 (5 bases). Germline V gene data show CDR1 as SGHTA and CDR2 as FQGNSA. This CDR3 is 13 amino acids long. Trimming took 3 bases from V and 7 from J, leaving 10 bases between them. The CDR3 is CASSLGTKQPQHF. The CDR3, as DNA: TGTGCCAGCAGCTTGGGGACTAAGCAGCCCCAGCATTTT.

CDR3 in DNA: TGTGCCAGTAGTTCCATGACTAGCGGGAGCCACGAGCAGTACTTC. It translates to CASSSMTSGSHEQYF. The V gene is TRBV19, the J gene TRBJ2-7; 12 bases fit TRBD2. This CDR3 spans 15 amino acids. Germline V gives CDR1 LNHDA, CDR2 SQIVND (reference sequence). The ends lost 5 bases at V and 5 bases at J; junction bases unmatched: 7.

The chain joins TRBV4-1 to TRBJ1-2; 9 bases match TRBD1. Trimming cost V 0 bases and J 6 bases; bases outside gene matches: 8. There are 16 residues in the CDR3. CDR1 is MGHRA, CDR2 YSYEKL, per germline. CDR3: CASSQERGQGRDGYTF. CDR3 DNA: TGCGCCAGCAGCCAAGAACGGGGACAGGGAAGGGATGGCTACACCTTC.

This clone has just one count. At one boundary the junction diverges from the germline segment, which might be a read error. CDR3 region: CASSPQGRAATGELFF. In nucleotides, the CDR3 is TGTGCTAGCAGCCCCCAAGGGAGGGCCGCCACCGGGGAGCTGTTTTTT. The gene calls are TRBV7-7 and TRBJ2-2; 7 nucleotides line up with TRBD2. Germline V gene data show CDR1 as SSHAT and CDR2 as FNYEAQ (reference sequence). The CDR3 is made up of 16 amino acids.

This chain links TRBV13 with TRBJ1-4; D not resolved. Germline values: CDR1 PRHDT, CDR2 FYEKMQ (reference sequence). Deletions cut 1 base from V and 8 bases from J, with 11 bases between. CDR3 length: 14 residues. The CDR3 DNA is TGTGCCAGCAGCTTAGTCGCGGATGGGGAAAAACTGTTTTTT. Its translation: CASSLVADGEKLFF.

About this clone itself: One end of the junction does not line up with germline, which may come from a read error. The chain carries TRBV6-5 and TRBJ1-3; no firm D call. CDR1 is MNHEY and CDR2 is SVGAGI in the germline V gene. The CDR3 extends over 15 amino acids. The CDR3 coding sequence is TGTGCCAGCAATTACTCGACTCTCTCTGGAAACACCATATATTTT. It codes for CASNYSTLSGNTIYF.

The CDR3 DNA sequence: TGTGCCAGCAGCACCCCGACAGGGCAAGAGACCCAGTACTTC. It encodes CASSTPTGQETQYF. The gene calls are TRBV9 and TRBJ2-5, with 7 bases aligning to TRBD1. The length of the CDR3 is 14 residues. Per the germline V gene, CDR1 is SGDLS and CDR2 is YYNGEE. V was clipped by 4 bases and J by 2 bases; unmatched bases: 5.

The chain carries TRBV19 and TRBJ2-3; D is possibly TRBD2 (6 bases). CDR3 length equals 17 residues. Per germline, CDR1 LNHDA and CDR2 SQIVND (reference sequence). Trimming stripped 0 bases from V and 2 bases from J, with 15 bases between. CDR3 residues: CASSIDDGTGVTDTQYF. DNA for the CDR3: TGTGCCAGTAGTATAGATGATGGGACGGGGGTCACAGATACGCAGTATTTT.

This sequence joins TRBV19 and TRBJ1-1; D is ambiguous. V was clipped by 8 bases and J by 5 bases, with 15 bases between them. CDR1 is LNHDA and CDR2 is SQIVND in the germline V gene (reference sequence). This CDR3 has 13 residues. For the CDR3, the DNA is TGTGCCAGTTTGCCTCCAGCGAGGACTGAAGCTTTCTTT. This translates into CASLPPARTEAFF.

In its sample, this clone was seen a few times. V and J are TRBV9 and TRBJ1-2; D is uncertain. With 4 bases removed from V and 0 bases from J, the gap between germline ends came to 16 bases. Germline V gene data show CDR1 as SGDLS and CDR2 as YYNGEE. This CDR3 has 16 amino acids. The CDR3 reads CASSYRAGTTNYGYTF. The CDR3 DNA reads as TGTGCCAGCAGCTATCGGGCGGGCACGACTAACTATGGCTACACCTTC.